The 14 T cell receptor beta chains reported below all come from one sample, sequenced in a study of blood T cells in healthy people across ages. Through a sample-barcoded 5' primer and a J-beta primer mix, a second PCR was run for roughly 6 to 12 cycles. TCRdb fed the 5' RACE reads into MiXCR, producing one record per CDR3 protein. In the table there are approximately 1,700,000 distinct CDR3 sequences, roughly two fifths of which are singletons. Source material: blood. The receptors were gathered from a human donor in good health.

The chain is built from TRBV4-3 and TRBJ1-1; perhaps TRBD1 as D (5 bases). The V gene lost 4 bases and the J gene lost 1 base, with 13 bases spanning the gap. The CDR3 totals 15 residues. Germline V lookup: CDR1 LGHNA, CDR2 YSLEER. CDR3 loop: CASSPAGGGNTEAFF. The CDR3 region has the DNA TGCGCCAGCAGCCCGGCGGGGGGAGGGAACACTGAAGCTTTCTTT.

The chain joins TRBV20-1 to TRBJ1-2; no firm D call. Germline lookup yields CDR1 DFQATT and CDR2 SNEGSKA (reference sequence). V was cut by 2 bases and J by 2 bases, with 9 bases left in between. CDR3 length: 13 amino acids. The CDR3 region is CSARWRANYGYTF. CDR3 nucleotides: TGCAGTGCTAGATGGAGGGCGAACTATGGCTACACCTTC.

V and J are TRBV20-1 and TRBJ2-5; TRBD2 matches at 9 bases. This CDR3 contains 14 residues. Germline lookup yields CDR1 DFQATT and CDR2 SNEGSKA (reference sequence). The V gene end was trimmed by 3 bases and the J gene end by 5 bases; junction bases not matched to a gene: 7. CDR3 coding DNA: TGCAGTGCTAGGGATAGCGGGAGAGGGGAGACCCAGTACTTC. It codes for CSARDSGRGETQYF.

The chain has TRBV28 and TRBJ1-5, with D tentatively TRBD1 (6 bases). CDR1 MDHEN and CDR2 SYDVKM come from the germline V gene. V lost 4 bases and J lost 4, with 17 bases in between. The CDR3 runs 16 residues. The CDR3 reads CASSSGWGRGNQPQHF. The CDR3 DNA is TGTGCCAGCAGTTCAGGGTGGGGGCGCGGGAATCAGCCCCAGCATTTT.

The chain couples TRBV9 to TRBJ1-6; D might be TRBD1 (6 bases). The germline CDR1 and CDR2 sequences are SGDLS and YYNGEE. The CDR3 extends over 15 amino acids. Trimming removed 2 bases from V and 7 bases from J, with 13 bases in between. The CDR3 loop reads CASSVTDSTNSPLHF. Written as DNA, the CDR3 is TGTGCCAGCAGCGTCACGGACAGCACAAATTCACCCCTCCACTTT.

Only a few counts were recorded for this clonotype. The chain uses TRBV12-3 or TRBV12-4 and TRBJ2-1; D not resolved. CDR3 length: 15 amino acids. Trimming removed 1 base from V and 0 bases from J, with 7 bases in between. The CDR3 nucleotides are TGTGCCAGCAGTTTAGGGCTGCGCTCCTACAATGAGCAGTTCTTC. This translates into CASSLGLRSYNEQFF.

The chain's CDR3 is CASSTWPGIVYGYTF. The CDR3 bases are TGTGCCAGCAGTACCTGGCCGGGAATCGTCTATGGCTACACCTTC. This chain joins TRBV12-3 or TRBV12-4 and TRBJ1-2; no reliable D call. The CDR3 has 15 amino acids. V shed 5 bases and J shed 4 bases, with 17 bases lying between them.

The CDR3 coding sequence is TGTGCCAGCAGCCAATGGGGCGAAGGGACTAATGAAAAACTGTTTTTT. Amino acids: CASSQWGEGTNEKLFF. The chain couples TRBV4-2 to TRBJ1-4; D is perhaps TRBD1 (5 bases). V was pared by 2 bases and J by 2 bases, with 12 bases between. The CDR3 contains 16 residues. The V gene's germline CDR1 is LGHNA and CDR2 YNFKEQ.

The chain is built from TRBV7-2 and TRBJ2-7; D is unclear. The germline CDR1 and CDR2 sequences are SGHTA and FQGNSA. The CDR3 has 13 residues. V lost 8 bases to trimming and J lost 7 bases, with 18 bases between them. CDR3 DNA sequence: TGTGCCAGCGGCTCGAGGCCGGACGGGGAGCAGTACTTC. Translating gives CASGSRPDGEQYF.

As to this clonotype: This sequence may be a read error, since a much larger clone differs from it by one base. The chain combines TRBV6-4 with TRBJ2-1, with D possibly matching TRBD1 (7 bases). The germline V gene has CDR1 MRHNA and CDR2 SNTAGT. The CDR3 covers 15 residues. The V gene lost 3 bases and the J gene lost 2 bases, with 11 bases spanning the gap. The CDR3 coding sequence is TGTGCCAGCAGTGATAGCAGGGGGGCCTACAATGAGCAGTTCTTC. Translating gives CASSDSRGAYNEQFF.

This clonotype was seen more than once but under ten times. The chain is built from TRBV6-4 and TRBJ2-4; no definite D call. In germline, CDR1 is MRHNA, CDR2 SNTAGT. The CDR3 totals 13 residues. V lost 3 bases and J lost 7, with 10 bases in between. The CDR3 protein is CASSEHLGNIQYF. CDR3 DNA sequence: TGTGCCAGCAGTGAACACTTGGGTAACATTCAGTACTTC.

This clonotype was seen more than once but under ten times. The rearrangement links TRBV4-3 to TRBJ2-6, with 7 bases lining up with TRBD2. Germline lookup yields CDR1 LGHNA and CDR2 YSLEER. The V segment lost 4 bases and the J segment 1 base; nucleotides outside the gene matches: 7. This CDR3 has 17 residues. The chain's CDR3 is CASSPAGDASGANVLTF. The DNA of the CDR3 is TGCGCCAGCAGCCCCGCGGGGGACGCGTCTGGGGCCAACGTCCTGACTTTC.

The chain joins TRBV24-1 to TRBJ2-1, with TRBD1 identical over 8 bases. The J call may be wrong; the DNA end is better matched by TRBJ2-7. CDR1 is KGHDR and CDR2 is SFDVKD in the germline V gene. CDR3 length: 17 residues. CDR3 loop: CATSDSGTGSSYNEQYF. The CDR3, as DNA: TGTGCCACCAGTGATTCCGGGACAGGCAGCTCCTACAATGAGCAGTACTTC.

This clonotype was seen a few times. This sequence joins TRBV29-1 and TRBJ1-1, with D possibly matching TRBD1 (5 bases). Germline CDR1 and CDR2: SQVTM and ANQGSEA. V lost 5 bases and J lost 1, with 11 bases in between. The CDR3 runs to 13 residues. The CDR3 protein is CSVCTTGNTEAFF. DNA for the CDR3: TGCAGCGTTTGTACTACAGGGAACACTGAAGCTTTCTTT.